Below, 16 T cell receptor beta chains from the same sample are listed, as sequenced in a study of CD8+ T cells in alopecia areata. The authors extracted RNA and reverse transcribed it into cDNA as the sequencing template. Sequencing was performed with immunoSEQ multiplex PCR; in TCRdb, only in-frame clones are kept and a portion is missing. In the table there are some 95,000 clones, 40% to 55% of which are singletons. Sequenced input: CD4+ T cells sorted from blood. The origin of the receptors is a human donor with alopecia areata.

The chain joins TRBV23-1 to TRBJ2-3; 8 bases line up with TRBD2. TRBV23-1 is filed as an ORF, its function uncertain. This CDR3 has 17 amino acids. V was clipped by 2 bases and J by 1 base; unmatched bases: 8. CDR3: CASSQPRGGTGTDTQYF. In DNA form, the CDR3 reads TGCGCCAGCAGTCAACCTCGCGGGGGGACTGGCACAGATACGCAGTATTTT.

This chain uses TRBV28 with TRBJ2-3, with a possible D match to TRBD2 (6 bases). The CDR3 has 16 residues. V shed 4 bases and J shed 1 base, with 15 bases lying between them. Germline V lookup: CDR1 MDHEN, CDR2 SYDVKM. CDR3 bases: TGTGCCAGCAGTTCGTCAGAGGGACTGCGCACAGATACGCAGTATTTT. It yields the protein CASSSSEGLRTDTQYF.

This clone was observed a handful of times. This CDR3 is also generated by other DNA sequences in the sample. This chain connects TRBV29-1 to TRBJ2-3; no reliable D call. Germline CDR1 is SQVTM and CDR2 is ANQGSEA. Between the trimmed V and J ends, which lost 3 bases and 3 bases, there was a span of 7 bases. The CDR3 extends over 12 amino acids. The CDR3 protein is CSVDLGTDTQYF. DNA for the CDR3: TGCAGCGTTGACCTAGGGACAGATACGCAGTATTTT.

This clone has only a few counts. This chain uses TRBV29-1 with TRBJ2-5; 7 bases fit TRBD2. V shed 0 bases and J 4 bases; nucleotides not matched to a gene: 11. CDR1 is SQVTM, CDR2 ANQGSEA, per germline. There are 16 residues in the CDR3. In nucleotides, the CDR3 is TGCAGCGTTGAAGATAAGGTGCAGGGAGGGCGAGAGACCCAGTACTTC. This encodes CSVEDKVQGGRETQYF.

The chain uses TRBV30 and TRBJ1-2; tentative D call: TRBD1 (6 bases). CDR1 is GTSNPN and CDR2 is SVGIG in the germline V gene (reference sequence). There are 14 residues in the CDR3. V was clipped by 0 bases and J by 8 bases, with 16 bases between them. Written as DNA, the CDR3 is TGTGCCTGGAGTGTCCTTTTGGGGGCGCACGGCTACACCTTC. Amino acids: CAWSVLLGAHGYTF.

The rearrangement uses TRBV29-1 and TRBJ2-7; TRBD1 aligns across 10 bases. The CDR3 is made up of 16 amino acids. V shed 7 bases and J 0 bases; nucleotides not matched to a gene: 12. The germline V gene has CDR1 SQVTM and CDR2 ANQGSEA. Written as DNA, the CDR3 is TGCAGCGCTGGCGTTCGGGACAGGGGAAGCTCCTACGAGCAGTACTTC. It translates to CSAGVRDRGSSYEQYF.

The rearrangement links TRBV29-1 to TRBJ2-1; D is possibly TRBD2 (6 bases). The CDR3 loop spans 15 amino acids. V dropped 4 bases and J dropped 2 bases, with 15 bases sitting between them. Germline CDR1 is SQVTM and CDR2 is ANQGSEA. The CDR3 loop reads CSVALEGHTYNEQFF. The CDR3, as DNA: TGCAGCGTTGCCCTGGAGGGCCACACCTACAATGAGCAGTTCTTC.

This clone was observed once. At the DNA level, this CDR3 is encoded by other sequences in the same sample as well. CDR3 DNA: TGTGCCTGGAGTGTCAATTCACCCCTCCACTTT. This gives the protein CAWSVNSPLHF. This sequence joins TRBV30 and TRBJ1-6; D is undetermined. The CDR3 has 11 residues. V lost 0 bases, J lost 7 bases, and 1 base lay in between. Germline CDR1 is GTSNPN and CDR2 is SVGIG (reference sequence).

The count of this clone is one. CDR3 nucleotide sequence: TGTGCCAGCAGGGGTGGACAGACCCAGTACTTC. Protein sequence: CASRGGQTQYF. J is TRBJ2-5 and V is TRBV2; D uncertain. CDR3 size: 11 residues. V lost 6 bases to trimming and J lost 6 bases, with 8 bases between them. Looked up from germline, CDR1 is SNHLY and CDR2 is FYNNEI.

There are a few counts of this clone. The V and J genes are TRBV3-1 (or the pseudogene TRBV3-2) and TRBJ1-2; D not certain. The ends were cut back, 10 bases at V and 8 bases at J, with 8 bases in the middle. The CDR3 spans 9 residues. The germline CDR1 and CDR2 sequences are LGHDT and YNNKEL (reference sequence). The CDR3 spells CANVKGYTF. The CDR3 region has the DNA TGTGCCAATGTAAAAGGCTACACCTTC.

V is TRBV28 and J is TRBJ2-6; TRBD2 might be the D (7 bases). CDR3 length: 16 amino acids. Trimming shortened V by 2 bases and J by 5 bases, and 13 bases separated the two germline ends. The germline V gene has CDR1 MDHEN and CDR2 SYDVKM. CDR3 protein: CASSLPGGLRANVLTF. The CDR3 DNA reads TGTGCCAGCAGTTTACCGGGGGGCCTTCGGGCCAACGTCCTGACTTTC.

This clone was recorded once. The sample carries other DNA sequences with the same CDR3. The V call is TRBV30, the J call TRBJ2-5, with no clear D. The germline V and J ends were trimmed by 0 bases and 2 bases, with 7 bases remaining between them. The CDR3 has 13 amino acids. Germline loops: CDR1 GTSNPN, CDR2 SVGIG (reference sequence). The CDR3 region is CAWSVYTQETQYF. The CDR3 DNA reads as TGTGCCTGGAGTGTGTACACTCAAGAGACCCAGTACTTC.

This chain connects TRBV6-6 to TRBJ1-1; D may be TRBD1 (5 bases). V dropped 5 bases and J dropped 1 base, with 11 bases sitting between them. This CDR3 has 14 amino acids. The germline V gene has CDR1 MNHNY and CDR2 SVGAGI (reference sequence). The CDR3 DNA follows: TGTGCCAGCAGTCCCGGGACGGCGAACACTGAAGCTTTCTTT. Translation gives CASSPGTANTEAFF.

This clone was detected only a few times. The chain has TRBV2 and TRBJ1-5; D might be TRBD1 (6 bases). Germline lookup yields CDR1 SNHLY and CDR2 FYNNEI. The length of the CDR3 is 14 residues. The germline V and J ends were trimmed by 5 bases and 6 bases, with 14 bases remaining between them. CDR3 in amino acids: CASSSGTKGQPQHF. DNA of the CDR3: TGTGCCAGCAGTTCCGGGACAAAGGGTCAGCCCCAGCATTTT.

CDR3 sequence reads: CSVEEGGYGYTF. DNA of the CDR3: TGCAGCGTTGAAGAGGGGGGCTATGGCTACACCTTC. The chain has TRBV29-1 and TRBJ1-2; D might be TRBD1 (5 bases). From germline, CDR1 is SQVTM and CDR2 ANQGSEA. The CDR3 sequence is 12 residues long. The V end lost 0 bases, the J end lost 4 bases, and 6 bases lay between the germline ends.

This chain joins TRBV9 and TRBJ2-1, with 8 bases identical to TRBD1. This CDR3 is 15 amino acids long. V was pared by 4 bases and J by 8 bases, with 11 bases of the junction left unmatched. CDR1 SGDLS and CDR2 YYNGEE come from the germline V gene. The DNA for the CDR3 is TGTGCCAGCAGCTCCCGGACAGGGTCCGGCTATGAGCAGTTCTTC. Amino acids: CASSSRTGSGYEQFF.